The T cell receptor beta chain described here comes from a study of OX40 agonist ivuxolimab in advanced cancers. Background on the study: The group had a mean age of 60 years, ranged from roughly 20 to 80, and was just under 85% male. Study-level results: Relative to CD4+, CD8+ T cells held more expanded clones on average.

Remarks on this clone: Its antigen is still unknown.

Clones were read by immunoSEQ multiplex PCR, and TCRdb kept only the in-frame ones, dropping some. The table records approximately 30,000 clones, about 83% of them present only once. V lost 6 bases, J lost 3 bases, and 13 bases stayed unmatched. The CDR3 extends over 19 amino acids. The germline gives CDR1 ENHRY, CDR2 SYGVKD. The V call is TRBV10-3, the J call TRBJ2-6, with TRBD1 matching over 11 bases. This receptor was obtained from an adult with an advanced solid tumor such as melanoma, head and neck, liver or kidney cancer. Sequences were derived from CD4+ or CD8+ T cells sorted from blood, sampled in a trial of the OX40 agonist ivuxolimab. CDR3 residues: CAISQFGQGATRGANVLTF. In DNA, the CDR3 is TGTGCCATCAGCCAATTTGGACAGGGGGCTACTCGTGGGGCCAACGTCCTGACTTTC.